The T cell receptor (beta chain) under discussion was sequenced for a study of CD8 T cells in ankylosing spondylitis. Whole-study results and caveats: Blood of patients with ankylosing spondylitis appeared to be characterized by a TCR beta motif of several highly homologous variants. Disease-linked clones displayed a CD8+ phenotype and appeared relatively rarely in peripheral blood.

This clonotype showed up just a few times. Its antigen is currently unknown. Using its own MiXCR run on the 5' RACE reads, TCRdb lists one record per CDR3 protein. The data contain approximately 350,000 distinct CDR3 sequences, 20% to 25% of them seen just once; the ten biggest clones take up around 14%. The material sequenced was blood, either unsorted or a sorted T cell fraction (not recorded which). The receptor was isolated from a male donor with ankylosing spondylitis or in good health (not recorded which).

The CDR3 spells CASRAGSTDTQYF. Written as DNA, the CDR3 is TGCGCCAGCAGGGCAGGGAGCACAGATACGCAGTATTTT. The V call is TRBV4-1, the J call TRBJ2-3; D perhaps matches TRBD1 (5 bases). Germline CDR1 and CDR2: MGHRA and YSYEKL. V was pared by 6 bases and J by 0 bases, with 7 bases between. The CDR3 has 13 residues.